This T cell receptor (beta chain) appears in the sequencing data of a study of T cells after yellow fever vaccination. This clonotype has at least ten counts. Its specificity is unknown. Researchers made TCR cDNA using 5'RACE template switching, and this step added a universal primer site and UMIs. Via MiXCR, TCRdb re-called the 5' RACE reads, giving one row per CDR3 protein. Of about 320,000 distinct CDR3 sequences listed, around 10% are singletons. V was clipped by 4 bases and J by 3 bases, with 2 bases between them. Germline V gene sequence: CDR1 SGHDT, CDR2 YYEEEE. The CDR3 is 11 amino acids. Overall study results and limits: After the booster, roughly 96% of CD4 and about 90% of CD8 primary-response clones were re-detected. CD4 and CD8 compartments shared a small share of clonotypes.

This sequence joins TRBV5-6 and TRBJ2-1, with D uncertain. This clonotype was obtained from a man younger than 35 who received the YFV17D yellow fever vaccine. This specimen was CD4+ T cells sorted from PBMCs, taken 45 days after the yellow fever booster vaccination. The CDR3 loop is CASSHYNEQFF. Written as DNA, the CDR3 is TGTGCCAGCAGCCACTACAATGAGCAGTTCTTC.